The sequence of this TCR beta chain was determined in a study of CD8+ T cells in alopecia areata. Study-level background: Severity scores in treated patients reflected the percentage of scalp affected. Overall study results and limits: Scalp clonality, together with expanded CD8+ clones among the top 100, fell significantly with tofacitinib.

Once RNA had been extracted, it was reverse transcribed into cDNA to act as the sequencing template. Method: immunoSEQ multiplex PCR; TCRdb's copy keeps in-frame clones and lacks some. The data contain roughly 220,000 clones, roughly 66% of them singletons. With regard to this clone: The antigen is undetermined.

CDR1 LGHNA and CDR2 YSLEER come from the germline V gene. Trimming cost V 3 bases and J 6 bases, with 13 bases left between them. The CDR3 sequence is 14 residues long. Treatment indicated: oral pan-JAK inhibitor, 5-10 mg twice daily. The receptor was derived from a human donor with alopecia areata. The J gene is TRBJ2-3, the V gene TRBV4-3; D may correspond to TRBD1 or TRBD2 (5 bases each). The sample in question was CD4+ T cells sorted from blood, obtained at week 44, from a patient treated with tofacitinib. CDR3 residues: CASSQVGTVDTQYF. The CDR3 DNA sequence: TGCGCCAGCAGCCAGGTCGGGACCGTCGATACGCAGTATTTT.